What follows is one TCR beta chain and its context. Its target is not known. With 60 Vbeta and 13 Jbeta primers, the PCR was carried out. Measured with immunoSEQ multiplex PCR; TCRdb has only the in-frame clones, and not every one. The sample consists of approximately 97,000 clones, about three fifths of them appearing once. The CDR3 is 14 amino acids. This sample was taken from a study of cytomegalovirus exposure and HLA in healthy donors. Study summary: As an earlier analysis found, 150 million to 200 million T cells yielded about 100 million unique TCR beta sequences. General study results and limits: Productive rates of about 90% or about 30% were seen for most TCR beta V segments in an earlier analysis.

This clonotype was obtained from a human donor in good health. The chain couples TRBV21-1 to TRBJ1-1. TRBV21-1 is listed as a pseudogene. Sequenced sample: PBMCs. The DNA of the CDR3 is TGTGCCAGCAGCAAAGAGGACTCCACCACTGAAGCTTTCTTT. This encodes CASSKEDSTTEAFF.